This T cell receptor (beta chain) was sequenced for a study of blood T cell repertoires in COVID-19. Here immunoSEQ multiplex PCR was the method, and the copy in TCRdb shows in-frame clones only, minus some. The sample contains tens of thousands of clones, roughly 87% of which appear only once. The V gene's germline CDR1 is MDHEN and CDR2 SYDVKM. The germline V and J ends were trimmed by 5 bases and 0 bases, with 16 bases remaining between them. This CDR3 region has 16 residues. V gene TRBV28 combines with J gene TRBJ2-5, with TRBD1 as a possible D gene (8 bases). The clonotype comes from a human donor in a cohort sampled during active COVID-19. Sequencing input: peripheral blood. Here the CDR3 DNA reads TGTGCCAGCAGTCCCAGGACAGGGAGGGACCAAGAGACCCAGTACTTC. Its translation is CASSPRTGRDQETQYF. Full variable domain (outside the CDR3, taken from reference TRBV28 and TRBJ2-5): DVKVTQSSRYLVKRTGEKVFLECVQDMDHENMFWYRQDPGLGLRLIYFSYDVKMKEKGDIPEGYSVSREKKERFSLILESASTNQTSMYLCASSPRTGRDQETQYFGPGTRLLVL.